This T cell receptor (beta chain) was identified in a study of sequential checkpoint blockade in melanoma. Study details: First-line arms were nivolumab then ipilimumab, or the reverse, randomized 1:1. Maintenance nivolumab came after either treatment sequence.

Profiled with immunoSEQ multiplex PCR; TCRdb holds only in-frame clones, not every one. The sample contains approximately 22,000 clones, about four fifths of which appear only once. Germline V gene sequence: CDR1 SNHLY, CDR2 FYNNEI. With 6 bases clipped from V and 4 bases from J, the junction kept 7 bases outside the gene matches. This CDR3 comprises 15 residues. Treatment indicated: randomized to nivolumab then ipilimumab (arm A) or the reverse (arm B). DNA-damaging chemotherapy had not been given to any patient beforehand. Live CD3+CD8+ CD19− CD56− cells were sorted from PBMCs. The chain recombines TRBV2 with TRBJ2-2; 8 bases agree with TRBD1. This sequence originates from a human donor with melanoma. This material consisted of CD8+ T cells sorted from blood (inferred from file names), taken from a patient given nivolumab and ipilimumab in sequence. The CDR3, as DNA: TGTGCCAGCAGACCGACAGGGGCGGTCACCGGGGAGCTGTTTTTT. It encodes CASRPTGAVTGELFF. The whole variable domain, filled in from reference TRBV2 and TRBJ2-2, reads EPEVTQTPSHQVTQMGQEVILRCVPISNHLYFYWYRQILGQKVEFLVSFYNNEISEKSEIFDDQFSVERPDGSNFTLKIRSTKLEDSAMYFCASRPTGAVTGELFFGEGSRLTVL.